A single sample gave rise to the 25 T cell receptor beta chains below, sequenced in a study of early stage breast cancer tumors (dated by TCRdb to between 2016 and 2019). Library construction relied on the immunoSEQ multiplex PCR assay. As stored in TCRdb, this immuneACCESS dataset retains in-frame rearrangements with V and J assigned. A fraction of the clones does not appear; measured against another copy, unresolved V genes explain less than half of the discrepancy, and the remainder lacks a known reason. This sample holds 25,000 to 35,000 clones; roughly three fifths were observed only once. The top ten constitute approximately 8% of the sample. Material for sequencing was breast tumor tissue. These TCRs come from a person in their fifties or sixties with breast cancer.

The CDR3 here is CASSAPVGGLNTGELFF. The CDR3 DNA sequence: TGTGCCAGCAGCGCTCCGGTGGGGGGCCTAAACACCGGGGAGCTGTTTTTT. The rearrangement links TRBV9 to TRBJ2-2; D could derive from TRBD1 or TRBD2 (6 bases each). The CDR3 length is 17 residues. The V gene lost 3 bases and the J gene lost 2 bases, with 17 bases spanning the gap. CDR1 and CDR2 (germline): SGDLS, YYNGEE. The full variable domain, rest sourced from reference TRBV9 and TRBJ2-2, is DSGVTQTPKHLITATGQRVTLRCSPRSGDLSVYWYQQSLDQGLQFLIQYYNGEERAKGNILERFSAQQFPDLHSELNLSSLELGDSALYFCASSAPVGGLNTGELFFGEGSRLTVL.

This clone was detected a few times. This rearrangement joins TRBV2 to TRBJ1-1, with 8 bases matching TRBD1. With V trimmed by 6 bases and J by 5 bases, 8 bases remained unmatched. The CDR3 totals 14 residues. The germline V gene has CDR1 SNHLY and CDR2 FYNNEI. In nucleotides, the CDR3 is TGTGCCAGCAGACGAGGCAGGGGGCCTACTGAAGCTTTCTTT. It codes for CASRRGRGPTEAFF.

V usage is TRBV19 and J usage is TRBJ2-3, with D possibly TRBD1 on 6 matching bases. The ends were cut back, 3 bases at V and 0 bases at J, with 13 bases in the middle. Germline V gives CDR1 LNHDA, CDR2 SQIVND (reference sequence). The CDR3 runs to 16 residues. The CDR3 loop reads CASSMGVGGSTDTQYF. The CDR3 DNA sequence: TGTGCCAGTAGTATGGGGGTAGGGGGTAGCACAGATACGCAGTATTTT.

The CDR3 bases are TGTGCCATCAGTGATCACAGGGCCAACAATGAGCAGTTCTTC. Translation gives CAISDHRANNEQFF. V gene TRBV10-3 combines with J gene TRBJ2-1; a possible D gene is TRBD1 (6 bases). Germline CDR1 reads ENHRY; CDR2 reads SYGVKD. V gave up 3 bases and J gave up 5 bases, with 11 bases separating them. This CDR3 region has 14 residues.

The sample holds a few counts of this clone. The V gene is TRBV6-1, the J gene TRBJ2-5; no definite D call. The V gene's germline CDR1 is MNHNS and CDR2 SASEGT. This CDR3 has 13 residues. V was cut by 7 bases and J by 5 bases, with 14 bases left in between. CDR3 region: CASKLTGAETQYF. As DNA, the CDR3 is TGTGCCAGCAAGCTGACGGGTGCGGAGACCCAGTACTTC.

This clone has only a few counts. The V gene is TRBV9, the J gene TRBJ2-3; the D gene is possibly TRBD2 (6 bases). CDR3 length: 14 residues. CDR1 is SGDLS and CDR2 is YYNGEE in the germline V gene. V lost 4 bases and J 4 bases, leaving 13 bases between the germline ends. The CDR3 nucleotides read TGTGCCAGCAGCCCGCGGGACTCTCCAGATACGCAGTATTTT. The encoded protein is CASSPRDSPDTQYF.

The CDR3 DNA is TGTGCCAGCAGCTTAGGGGCTAGCGGGACATTGGTTGAGCAGTTCTTC. Translated, it gives CASSLGASGTLVEQFF. The chain recombines TRBV7-2 with TRBJ2-1, with 9 positions matching TRBD2. V shed 1 base and J 9 bases; nucleotides not matched to a gene: 10. Germline loops: CDR1 SGHTA, CDR2 FQGNSA. The CDR3 consists of 16 residues.

This clone was recorded once. J is TRBJ1-5 and V is TRBV28; 8 nucleotides match TRBD1. The germline V gene has CDR1 MDHEN and CDR2 SYDVKM. Trimming took 2 bases from V and 1 from J; bases not matched to a gene: 1. The CDR3 runs 15 residues. The CDR3 reads CASSLTGGSNQPQHF. In DNA, the CDR3 is TGTGCCAGCAGTTTAACAGGGGGGAGCAATCAGCCCCAGCATTTT.

This chain joins TRBV25-1 and TRBJ2-3, with TRBD2 matching over 7 bases. Trimming removed 10 bases from V and 3 bases from J; junction bases left unmatched: 10. This CDR3 has 14 amino acids. CDR1 MGHDK and CDR2 SYGVNS come from the germline V gene. Written as DNA, the CDR3 is TGTGCCACCGCCTCTACCGGGAGGACAGATACGCAGTATTTT. Translating it yields CATASTGRTDTQYF. The complete variable domain, with remaining parts taken from reference TRBV25-1 and TRBJ2-3, reads EADIYQTPRYLVIGTGKKITLECSQTMGHDKMYWYQQDPGMELHLIHYSYGVNSTEKGDLSSESTVSRIRTEHFPLTLESARPSHTSQYLCATASTGRTDTQYFGPGTRLTVL.

This chain joins TRBV18 and TRBJ2-7; 9 bases agree with TRBD2. Germline V lookup: CDR1 KGHSH, CDR2 LQKENI. The CDR3 totals 15 residues. J gave up 0 bases and V 4 bases, and 4 bases lay outside the gene matches. CDR3 in DNA: TGTGCCAGCTCACTAGCGGGAGCCCCCTCCTACGAGCAGTACTTC. It encodes CASSLAGAPSYEQYF.

The chain couples TRBV27 to TRBJ2-4; D is possibly TRBD2 (8 bases). Germline CDR1 and CDR2: MNHEY and SMNVEV (reference sequence). Trimming took 6 bases from V and 6 from J, leaving 27 bases between them. The CDR3 is 18 amino acids. CDR3 sequence reads: CASSSGDSQWTSLNIQYF. The CDR3 DNA is TGTGCCAGCAGCTCGGGGGACAGTCAGTGGACTAGCCTAAACATTCAGTACTTC.

This chain connects TRBV18 to TRBJ2-5, with D perhaps TRBD1 (5 bases). From germline, CDR1 is KGHSH and CDR2 LQKENI. Trimming pared 0 bases from V and 5 bases from J, leaving 7 bases between. The CDR3 consists of 13 residues. The CDR3 spells CASSPPGRETQYF. The DNA of the CDR3 is TGTGCCAGCTCACCACCGGGGCGGGAGACCCAGTACTTC.

This clone has just one count. V usage is TRBV7-9 and J usage is TRBJ2-3, with 9 positions matching TRBD2. Looked up from germline, CDR1 is SEHNR and CDR2 is FQNEAQ (reference sequence). The CDR3 length is 17 residues. With V trimmed by 5 bases and J by 1 base, 10 bases remained unmatched. The CDR3 reads CASSQELGLARTDTQYF. CDR3 sequence (DNA): TGTGCCAGCAGCCAAGAGCTAGGACTAGCGCGCACAGATACGCAGTATTTT.

The chain uses TRBV9 and TRBJ2-3, with D maybe TRBD2 (6 bases). Germline CDR1 is SGDLS and CDR2 is YYNGEE. This CDR3 region has 15 residues. V lost 7 bases to trimming and J lost 2 bases, with 17 bases between them. CDR3 protein: CASGGTRLPTDTQYF. Written as DNA, the CDR3 is TGTGCCAGCGGAGGGACTCGTCTACCCACAGATACGCAGTATTTT.

This sequence joins TRBV29-1 and TRBJ2-2; TRBD1 might be the D (6 bases). The CDR3 spans 14 residues. The germline V gene encodes CDR1 SQVTM and CDR2 ANQGSEA. Trimming stripped 8 bases from V and 7 bases from J, with 20 bases between. The CDR3 bases are TGCAGCCCCTTCCGGGGCAGGGGTATCGGGGAGCTGTTTTTT. Amino acids: CSPFRGRGIGELFF.

Written as DNA, the CDR3 is TGTGCCAGCAGTTCCAGGGGGCGTGAGACCCAGTACTTC. This gives the protein CASSSRGRETQYF. The chain links TRBV6-5 to TRBJ2-5; 8 bases map to TRBD1. V lost 4 bases and J lost 5; bases outside the gene matches: 3. CDR3 length equals 13 residues. Germline V gives CDR1 MNHEY, CDR2 SVGAGI.

The V call is TRBV11-2, the J call TRBJ2-7; D uncertain. Germline CDR1 and CDR2: SGHAT and FQNNGV. Trimming cost V 5 bases and J 3 bases, with 14 bases left between them. This CDR3 contains 14 residues. As DNA, the CDR3 is TGTGCCAGCAGCCCCGGTCGGCAGTACTACGAGCAGTACTTC. This translates into CASSPGRQYYEQYF.

The genes are TRBV4-2 and TRBJ2-7; TRBD2 matches at 10 bases. V dropped 2 bases and J dropped 0; count of bases not matched to a gene: 10. CDR1 is LGHNA, CDR2 YNFKEQ, per germline. CDR3 length equals 18 residues. CDR3 residues: CASSQSASGRRSSYEQYF. DNA of the CDR3: TGTGCCAGCAGCCAATCGGCTAGCGGGAGAAGGAGCTCCTACGAGCAGTACTTC.

This clone has a single count. The J gene is TRBJ2-2, the V gene TRBV5-5, with TRBD2 matching over 11 bases. V trimming: 0 bases; J trimming: 5 bases; junction bases outside the gene matches: 3. The CDR3 has 16 residues. The germline V gene has CDR1 SGHKS and CDR2 YYEKEE (reference sequence). The CDR3 DNA follows: TGTGCCAGCAGCTTGGAACTAGCGGGAGTGACCGGGGAGCTGTTTTTT. Translating gives CASSLELAGVTGELFF.

The V gene is TRBV6-5, the J gene TRBJ1-2; a possible D gene is TRBD1 (5 bases). V lost 6 bases and J 0 bases, leaving 11 bases between the germline ends. The germline gives CDR1 MNHEY, CDR2 SVGAGI. This CDR3 comprises 14 residues. CDR3 in amino acids: CASSPGGSNYGYTF. The CDR3 DNA sequence: TGTGCCAGCAGCCCCGGGGGTTCTAACTATGGCTACACCTTC.

The V gene is TRBV30, the J gene TRBJ1-5; TRBD1 aligns across 7 bases. The germline CDR1 and CDR2 sequences are GTSNPN and SVGIG (reference sequence). The V and J ends lost 2 bases and 7 bases, in that order; junction bases with no gene match: 2. The CDR3 extends over 12 amino acids. The CDR3 DNA follows: TGTGCCTGGAGTAGCAGGGGGCAGCCCCAGCATTTT. Amino acids: CAWSSRGQPQHF.

This clone was detected a few times. The chain recombines TRBV11-2 with TRBJ2-3; the D call may be TRBD1 or TRBD2 (5 bases each). V gave up 7 bases and J gave up 2 bases, with 13 bases separating them. The CDR3 length is 14 residues. The germline CDR1 and CDR2 sequences are SGHAT and FQNNGV. Here the CDR3 reads CASTRGAFTDTQYF. The CDR3 DNA is TGTGCCAGCACGAGAGGGGCCTTCACAGATACGCAGTATTTT.

The V gene is TRBV29-1, the J gene TRBJ1-2, with D uncertain. CDR3 length equals 10 residues. Trimming took 5 bases from V and 9 from J, leaving 10 bases between them. Per germline, CDR1 SQVTM and CDR2 ANQGSEA. CDR3 loop: CSVRSASYTF. CDR3 in DNA: TGCAGCGTTAGATCCGCGAGCTACACCTTC. Full variable domain (missing parts from reference TRBV29-1 and TRBJ1-2): SAVISQKPSRDICQRGTSLTIQCQVDSQVTMMFWYRQQPGQSLTLIATANQGSEATYESGFVIDKFPISRPNLTFSTLTVSNMSPEDSSIYLCSVRSASYTFGSGTRLTVV.

This rearrangement joins TRBV10-3 to TRBJ1-2; TRBD1 matches 8 bases. The CDR3 has 18 amino acids. V trimming: 11 bases; J trimming: 4 bases; junction bases outside the gene matches: 24. Germline V gene lookup returns CDR1 ENHRY and CDR2 SYGVKD. DNA of the CDR3: TGTGCCTCCCGGGGGTTTTTGGATCATGACAGGGGCCCCTATGGCTACACCTTC. Amino acids: CASRGFLDHDRGPYGYTF.

The CDR3 is CSVAANYGYTF. CDR3 sequence (DNA): TGCAGCGTTGCAGCAAACTATGGCTACACCTTC. V and J are TRBV29-1 and TRBJ1-2; no reliable D call. V was trimmed by 4 bases and J by 2 bases, leaving 5 bases between them. Germline V CDR1 and CDR2: SQVTM, ANQGSEA. The CDR3 sequence is 11 residues long.